This TCR beta chain was captured by sequencing in a study of T cell responses to AZD1222 COVID-19 vaccine. Data came from immunoSEQ multiplex PCR; TCRdb stores just in-frame clones and leaves some out. The table has 100,000 to 130,000 clones, around nine tenths seen once. Regarding this clone: Its antigen is unidentified.

The study, taken as a whole, reports: The study found Spike-specific TCR breadth and depth rose after two AZD1222 doses.

CDR1 LGHNA and CDR2 YSLEER come from the germline V gene. This CDR3 region has 16 residues. V was clipped by 0 bases and J by 2 bases, with 12 bases between them. The chain uses TRBV4-3 and TRBJ2-3, with D possibly TRBD2 on 6 matching bases. The sequencing here drew on peripheral blood, taken on day 0 of MenACWY control vaccination. This TCR was recovered from an adult in good health. The CDR3 protein is CASSQDVAGYTDTQYF. CDR3 in DNA: TGCGCCAGCAGCCAAGATGTGGCGGGGTACACAGATACGCAGTATTTT.